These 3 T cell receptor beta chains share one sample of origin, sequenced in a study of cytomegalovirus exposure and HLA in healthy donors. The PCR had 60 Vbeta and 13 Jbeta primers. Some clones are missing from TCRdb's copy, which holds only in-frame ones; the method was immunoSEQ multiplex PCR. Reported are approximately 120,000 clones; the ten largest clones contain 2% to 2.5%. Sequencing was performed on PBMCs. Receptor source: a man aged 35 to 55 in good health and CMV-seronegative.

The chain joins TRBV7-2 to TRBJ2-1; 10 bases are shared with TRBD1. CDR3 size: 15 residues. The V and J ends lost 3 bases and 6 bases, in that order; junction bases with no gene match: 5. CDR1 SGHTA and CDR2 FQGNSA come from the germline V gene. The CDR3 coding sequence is TGTGCCAGCAGCTTCCCGGGACAGGGGACCAATGAGCAGTTCTTC. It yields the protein CASSFPGQGTNEQFF.

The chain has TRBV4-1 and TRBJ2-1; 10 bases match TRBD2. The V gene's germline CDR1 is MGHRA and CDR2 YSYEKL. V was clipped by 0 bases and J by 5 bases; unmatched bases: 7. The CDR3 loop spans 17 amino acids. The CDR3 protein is CASSQDILAGRNNEQFF. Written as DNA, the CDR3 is TGCGCCAGCAGCCAAGATATACTAGCGGGACGCAACAATGAGCAGTTCTTC.

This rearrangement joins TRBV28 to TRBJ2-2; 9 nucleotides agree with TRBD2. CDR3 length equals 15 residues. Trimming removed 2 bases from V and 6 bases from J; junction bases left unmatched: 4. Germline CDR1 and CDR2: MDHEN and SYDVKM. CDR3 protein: CASSLVAGAPGELFF. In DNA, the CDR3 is TGTGCCAGCAGTTTAGTAGCGGGAGCACCCGGGGAGCTGTTTTTT.